This is a list of T cell receptor beta chains from one sample in a study of sequential checkpoint blockade in melanoma. This table comes from immunoSEQ multiplex PCR, and its TCRdb copy is limited to in-frame clones, with some not included. The sample holds some 19,000 clones, around 66% seen once. The specimen was CD8+ T cells sorted from blood (inferred from file names), collected from a patient given nivolumab and ipilimumab in sequence. The source of these receptors is a human donor with melanoma. Each CDR3 is given with its conserved first and last residue. D genes are given only for firm matches. Only part of the rows carry a size: once, few, many, or a class if the clone is expanded.

CDR3aa	CDR3nt	abundance	v_gene	d_gene	j_gene
CASSPGLAGYTGELFF	TGTGCCAGCAGTCCGGGACTAGCGGGTTACACCGGGGAGCTGTTTTTT	NA	TRBV27	TRBD2	TRBJ2-2
CASSPVWAYGYTF	TGTGCCAGCAGCCCTGTGTGGGCCTATGGCTACACCTTC	large	TRBV11-3	NA	TRBJ1-2
CASSSGGIGELTNEKLFF	TGTGCCAGCAGCTCCGGTGGGATCGGGGAGTTAACTAATGAAAAACTGTTTTTT	NA	TRBV7-9	NA	TRBJ1-4
CASSLALADTQYF	TGTGCCAGCAGCTTAGCGCTCGCAGATACGCAGTATTTT	NA	TRBV7-3	NA	TRBJ2-3
CASSLDLASYEQYF	TGTGCCAGCAGCTTAGACCTAGCCTCCTACGAGCAGTACTTC	NA	TRBV7-2	NA	TRBJ2-7
CASWDRVGNQPQHF	TGTGCCAGCTGGGACAGGGTAGGCAATCAGCCCCAGCATTTT	NA	TRBV2	TRBD1	TRBJ1-5
CASFAGSGNTIYF	TGTGCCAGCTTCGCAGGCTCTGGAAACACCATATATTTT	NA	TRBV6-5	NA	TRBJ1-3
CASSPTSAGELFF	TGTGCCAGCAGCCCGACTAGCGCCGGGGAGCTGTTTTTT	few	TRBV7-9	TRBD2	TRBJ2-2
CASSGTGQSEQYF	TGTGCCAGTAGTGGGACAGGGCAGAGCGAGCAGTACTTC	few	TRBV19	TRBD1	TRBJ2-7
CASSLRLAGGNSYNEQFF	TGTGCCAGCAGCTTGAGACTAGCGGGAGGTAACTCCTACAATGAGCAGTTCTTC	few	TRBV5-6	TRBD2	TRBJ2-1
CASSPLGTGRGELFF	TGTGCCAGCAGCCCGTTGGGGACAGGTCGCGGGGAGCTGTTTTTT	NA	TRBV7-3	TRBD1	TRBJ2-2
CASSVDGGRLNEQFF	TGTGCCAGCAGCGTAGATGGCGGGAGACTGAATGAGCAGTTCTTC	few	TRBV9	TRBD2	TRBJ2-1
CASSVGGTVSGANVLTF	TGTGCCAGCAGCGTAGGGGGGACAGTTTCTGGGGCCAACGTCCTGACTTTC	NA	TRBV9	TRBD1	TRBJ2-6
CASSLGTVYEQYF	TGTGCCAGCAGCTTAGGGACAGTTTACGAGCAGTACTTC	large	TRBV7-8	NA	TRBJ2-7
CASSLAQGAYNEQFF	TGTGCCAGCAGCTTAGCGCAGGGGGCCTACAATGAGCAGTTCTTC	few	TRBV7-9	TRBD1	TRBJ2-1
CASSSLPISGTGVSDTQYF	TGTGCCAGCAGTTCCCTACCCATCTCCGGGACAGGGGTTTCAGATACGCAGTATTTT	NA	TRBV7-3	TRBD1	TRBJ2-3
CASSGQGTLAYGYTF	TGTGCCAGCAGCGGACAGGGGACATTGGCCTATGGCTACACCTTC	few	TRBV9	TRBD1	TRBJ1-2